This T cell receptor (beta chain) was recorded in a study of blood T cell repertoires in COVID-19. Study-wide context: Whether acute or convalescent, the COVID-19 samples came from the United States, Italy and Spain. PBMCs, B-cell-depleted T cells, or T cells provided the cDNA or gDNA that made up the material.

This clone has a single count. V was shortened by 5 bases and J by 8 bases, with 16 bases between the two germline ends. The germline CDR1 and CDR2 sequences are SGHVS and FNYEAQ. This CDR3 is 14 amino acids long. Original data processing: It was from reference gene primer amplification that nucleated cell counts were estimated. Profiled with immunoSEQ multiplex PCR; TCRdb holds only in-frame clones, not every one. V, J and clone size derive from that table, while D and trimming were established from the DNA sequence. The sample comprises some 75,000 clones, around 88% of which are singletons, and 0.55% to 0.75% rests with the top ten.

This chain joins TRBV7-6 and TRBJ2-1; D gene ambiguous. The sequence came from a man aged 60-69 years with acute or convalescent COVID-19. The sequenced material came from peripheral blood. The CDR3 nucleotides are TGTGCCAGCAGCCCCCTAGGAGCGTCCCATGAGCAGTTCTTC. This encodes CASSPLGASHEQFF.